The T cell receptor (beta chain) under discussion was sequenced for a study of T cells in Graves' hyperthyroidism and ophthalmopathy. Findings of the study overall: Most clonotypes expanded in thyroid above 0.001 were likewise present in blood.

Amplified regions were TCR beta CDR3 sequences from RNA transcripts. Using the HTBI primer set, a first-round RT-PCR was run on the TCR CDR3. TCRdb re-called the multiplex PCR reads with MiXCR, one entry per CDR3 protein. The sample includes under 750,000 distinct CDR3 sequences, 18% of them seen just once. Each diagnosis was grounded in clinical symptoms, serum thyroxine and TRAb, thyroid ultrasound, and orbital computed tomography. Predating any ophthalmopathy symptoms, the blood sample was taken at first hyperthyroidism diagnosis. PBMCs stemmed from under 11 ml fresh peripheral blood. Notes on this clonotype: Its specificity is unknown.

This TCR was sampled from a woman aged 50 to 60 with Graves' hyperthyroidism that later progressed to Graves' ophthalmopathy. The sample was blood.

The DNA for the CDR3 is TGCAGTGCCCGACTAGCGGGGTTCGATGAGCAGTTCTTC. The encoded protein is CSARLAGFDEQFF. V is TRBV20-1 and J is TRBJ2-1; 11 positions agree with TRBD2. This CDR3 is 13 amino acids long. V trimming: 6 bases; J trimming: 8 bases; junction bases outside the gene matches: 6. Germline V gene data show CDR1 as DFQATT and CDR2 as SNEGSKA (reference sequence).